This entry concerns a single T cell receptor beta chain. This record comes from a study of blood T cell repertoires in COVID-19. In the original workflow: Amplifying reference gene primers gave estimates of nucleated cell counts. Using immunoSEQ multiplex PCR, the repertoire was profiled, and TCRdb retains in-frame clones only, with some absent. D and trimming come from the DNA, and the V and J calls and clone size come from that table. The repertoire includes tens of thousands of clones, approximately 82% of them detected once, and about 3.4% sits in the top ten. Sequencing was done on a sample of peripheral blood. The source of this sequence is a man aged 60-69 years with acute or convalescent COVID-19.

CDR3 coding DNA: TGTGCCAGCAGCGTAGGATCGGCGGGGGGTTACACCGGGGAGCTGTTTTTT. Its translation is CASSVGSAGGYTGELFF. The chain links TRBV9 to TRBJ2-2, with 8 positions matching TRBD2. V gave up 0 bases and J gave up 3 bases; unmatched junction bases: 7. The CDR3 contains 17 residues. The germline gives CDR1 SGDLS, CDR2 YYNGEE.